These 28 T cell receptor beta chains share one sample of origin, sequenced in a study of blood T cell repertoires in COVID-19. The assay was immunoSEQ multiplex PCR, and TCRdb's table has in-frame clones only and misses some. The sample consists of some 220,000 clones, approximately 92% of them appearing once. Sequencing was carried out using PBMCs or T cells enriched from blood (not recorded which). These receptors originate from a woman under 30 in a cohort exposed to, infected with or recovered from COVID-19 (not recorded which).

Comment on this clone: Other DNA sequences within the sample encode an identical CDR3. V is TRBV11-2 and J is TRBJ2-1, with 10 bases fitting TRBD2. CDR3 length: 15 residues. Looked up from germline, CDR1 is SGHAT and CDR2 is FQNNGV. V lost 1 base and J lost 4; bases outside the gene matches: 1. DNA for the CDR3: TGTGCCAGCAGCTTAGTAGCGGGGGGATACAATGAGCAGTTCTTC. The encoded protein is CASSLVAGGYNEQFF. Full variable domain (rest looked up from reference TRBV11-2 and TRBJ2-1): EAGVAQSPRYKIIEKRQSVAFWCNPISGHATLYWYQQILGQGPKLLIQFQNNGVVDDSQLPKDRFSAERLKGVDSTLKIQPAKLEDSAVYLCASSLVAGGYNEQFFGPGTRLTVL.

The chain has TRBV7-8 and TRBJ2-7; 7 nucleotides match TRBD2. The CDR3 is made up of 14 amino acids. Germline V gives CDR1 SGHVS, CDR2 FQNEAQ. V gave up 8 bases and J gave up 9 bases; unmatched junction bases: 16. CDR3 DNA sequence: TGTGCCAGCTACCCCCGGCAGGGTGGGGGGGGGCAGTACTTC. Translated: CASYPRQGGGGQYF.

This clone has just one count. The rearrangement links TRBV28 to TRBJ1-5; tentatively, D is TRBD1 (5 bases). CDR1 MDHEN and CDR2 SYDVKM come from the germline V gene. CDR3 size: 15 residues. The V end lost 7 bases, the J end lost 2 bases, and 15 bases lay between the germline ends. CDR3: CASTFWGGGNQPQHF. In DNA form, the CDR3 reads TGTGCCAGCACCTTTTGGGGCGGCGGCAATCAGCCCCAGCATTTT.

The chain couples TRBV19 to TRBJ1-5; 7 bases are a match to TRBD1. This CDR3 contains 16 residues. From germline, CDR1 is LNHDA and CDR2 SQIVND (reference sequence). V lost 1 base, J lost 3 bases, and 6 bases stayed unmatched. The CDR3 DNA sequence: TGTGCCAGTAGTATAGTTGAGGGGGCTCACAATCAGCCCCAGCATTTT. Translated, it gives CASSIVEGAHNQPQHF.

The rearrangement links TRBV9 to TRBJ1-5; perhaps TRBD1 as D (6 bases). The CDR3 has 14 residues. CDR1 and CDR2 (germline): SGDLS, YYNGEE. Trimming stripped 5 bases from V and 2 bases from J, with 11 bases between. The CDR3 spells CASSTGSGNQPQHF. DNA of the CDR3: TGTGCCAGCAGTACAGGGTCTGGCAATCAGCCCCAGCATTTT. The whole variable domain, remainder taken from reference TRBV9 and TRBJ1-5, is DSGVTQTPKHLITATGQRVTLRCSPRSGDLSVYWYQQSLDQGLQFLIQYYNGEERAKGNILERFSAQQFPDLHSELNLSSLELGDSALYFCASSTGSGNQPQHFGDGTRLSIL.

The V call is TRBV12-3 or TRBV12-4, the J call TRBJ1-1; D may be TRBD1 (6 bases). The V end lost 6 bases, the J end lost 7 bases, and 15 bases lay between the germline ends. The CDR3 has 13 residues. CDR3 bases: TGTGCCAGCAGCTCGCTAGGGGGTAATGAAGCTTTCTTT. It yields the protein CASSSLGGNEAFF.

J is TRBJ1-1 and V is TRBV12-3 or TRBV12-4, with D hard to call. CDR3 size: 13 residues. The V end was cut by 1 base, the J end by 4 bases, with 7 bases between. DNA of the CDR3: TGTGCCAGCAGTTTAGAGCGGAGCACTGAAGCTTTCTTT. It yields the protein CASSLERSTEAFF.

The chain joins TRBV2 to TRBJ1-6; a weak D match, TRBD1 (6 bases). This CDR3 is 16 amino acids long. Per germline, CDR1 SNHLY and CDR2 FYNNEI. V lost 5 bases, J lost 5 bases, and 16 bases lay in between. CDR3 DNA sequence: TGTGCCAGCAGTTTGGGTGGTACAGGGAATAATTCACCCCTCCACTTT. Its protein product is CASSLGGTGNNSPLHF. Full variable domain (remainder filled in from reference TRBV2 and TRBJ1-6): EPEVTQTPSHQVTQMGQEVILRCVPISNHLYFYWYRQILGQKVEFLVSFYNNEISEKSEIFDDQFSVERPDGSNFTLKIRSTKLEDSAMYFCASSLGGTGNNSPLHFGNGTRLTVT.

V is TRBV2 and J is TRBJ1-5, with TRBD1 matching 9 bases. Germline assignment: CDR1 SNHLY and CDR2 FYNNEI. The CDR3 runs to 14 residues. With 3 bases clipped from V and 7 bases from J, the junction kept 4 bases outside the gene matches. CDR3 sequence reads: CASSDDRGEQPQHF. The CDR3 DNA follows: TGTGCCAGCAGTGACGACAGGGGGGAACAGCCCCAGCATTTT.

The genes are TRBV7-2 and TRBJ2-1; D is undetermined. Germline CDR1 reads SGHTA; CDR2 reads FQGNSA. CDR3 length: 15 residues. Trimming pared 5 bases from V and 0 bases from J, leaving 11 bases between. The CDR3 DNA sequence: TGTGCCAGCAGCCCTGGGTGGAGCTCCTACAATGAGCAGTTCTTC. Encoded protein: CASSPGWSSYNEQFF.

The V call is TRBV29-1, the J call TRBJ1-1, with D unclear. This CDR3 spans 12 amino acids. CDR1 and CDR2 (germline): SQVTM, ANQGSEA. V was shortened by 8 bases and J by 1 base, with 11 bases between the two germline ends. CDR3 region: CSFGWRNTEAFF. The CDR3 bases are TGCAGCTTCGGCTGGAGGAACACTGAAGCTTTCTTT.

V is TRBV6-5 and J is TRBJ2-2, with D possibly TRBD2 on 5 matching bases. Germline CDR1 reads MNHEY; CDR2 reads SVGAGI. There are 13 residues in the CDR3. The V gene lost 2 bases and the J gene lost 5 bases, with 6 bases spanning the gap. The CDR3 DNA reads as TGTGCCAGCAGTTACCCGGGAACCGGGGAGCTGTTTTTT. Amino acid sequence: CASSYPGTGELFF.

This chain links TRBV19 with TRBJ2-1; tentatively, D is TRBD2 (6 bases). V was trimmed by 10 bases and J by 5 bases, leaving 15 bases between them. The CDR3 has 13 residues. Germline V CDR1 and CDR2: LNHDA, SQIVND (reference sequence). For the CDR3, the DNA is TGTGCCACCATGGACTACCCTAACAATGAGCAGTTCTTC. Its translation is CATMDYPNNEQFF.

The rearrangement uses TRBV28 and TRBJ1-4, with D unresolved. Per the germline V gene, CDR1 is MDHEN and CDR2 is SYDVKM. Trimming removed 5 bases from V and 5 bases from J, with 9 bases in between. The CDR3 is made up of 13 amino acids. The CDR3 DNA reads TGTGCCAGCAGTCGGGAAGCCAATGAAAAACTGTTTTTT. Translation: CASSREANEKLFF.

The rearrangement links TRBV18 to TRBJ2-5; D is perhaps TRBD1 (7 bases). The CDR3 is made up of 16 amino acids. Germline V gene sequence: CDR1 KGHSH, CDR2 LQKENI. V shed 1 base and J shed 1 base, with 13 bases lying between them. The CDR3 coding sequence is TGTGCCAGCTCACCACGGTCAGGGGGGAGCCAAGAGACCCAGTACTTC. Its translation: CASSPRSGGSQETQYF.

The chain links TRBV13 to TRBJ2-7; TRBD1 aligns across 9 bases. This CDR3 contains 15 residues. Per the germline V gene, CDR1 is PRHDT and CDR2 is FYEKMQ (reference sequence). The V gene end was trimmed by 5 bases and the J gene end by 5 bases; junction bases not matched to a gene: 10. The CDR3 loop reads CASSPPGQGWHEQYF. In DNA, the CDR3 is TGTGCCAGCAGCCCTCCGGGACAGGGATGGCACGAGCAGTACTTC.

The chain recombines TRBV7-3 with TRBJ2-7; D is undetermined. The CDR3 has 15 amino acids. With 1 base removed from V and 4 bases from J, the gap between germline ends came to 14 bases. Germline values: CDR1 SGHTA, CDR2 FQGTGA. CDR3 coding DNA: TGTGCCAGCAGCTTAAGAGGTGGTAGAAGTTACGAGCAGTACTTC. Protein sequence: CASSLRGGRSYEQYF. Combining the CDR3 with reference TRBV7-3 and TRBJ2-7 gives the whole variable domain GAGVSQTPSNKVTEKGKYVELRCDPISGHTALYWYRQSLGQGPEFLIYFQGTGAADDSGLPNDRFFAVRPEGSVSTLKIQRTERGDSAVYLCASSLRGGRSYEQYFGPGTRLTVT.

The rearrangement joins TRBV27 to TRBJ1-2; D remains unclear. The CDR3 length is 13 residues. CDR1 and CDR2 (germline): MNHEY, SMNVEV (reference sequence). The ends were cut back, 3 bases at V and 1 base at J, with 6 bases in the middle. CDR3 amino acids: CASSFKNNYGYTF. The CDR3 nucleotides are TGTGCCAGCAGTTTCAAAAATAACTATGGCTACACCTTC.

The genes are TRBV19 and TRBJ2-2; D possibly corresponds to TRBD1 (6 bases). Trimming cost V 3 bases and J 6 bases, with 11 bases left between them. Germline loops: CDR1 LNHDA, CDR2 SQIVND (reference sequence). The CDR3 loop spans 14 amino acids. The DNA of the CDR3 is TGTGCCAGTAGTATCAGGGGCGCCCCCGGGGAGCTGTTTTTT. Its protein is CASSIRGAPGELFF.

This clone is a singleton in its sample. This rearrangement joins TRBV9 to TRBJ1-4, with D possibly matching TRBD1 (6 bases). Germline lookup yields CDR1 SGDLS and CDR2 YYNGEE. There are 14 residues in the CDR3. Trimming left V 3 bases short and J 7 bases short, with 13 bases between. In DNA form, the CDR3 reads TGTGCCAGCAGCGATGGGGGCGCGGGTGAAAAACTGTTTTTT. Translating it yields CASSDGGAGEKLFF.

V and J are TRBV10-3 and TRBJ2-1; 9 nucleotides align to TRBD1. J lost 4 bases, V lost 9 bases, and 4 bases had no gene match. The CDR3 runs 13 residues. CDR1 and CDR2 (germline): ENHRY, SYGVKD. Here the CDR3 reads CAITGGKYNEQFF. Here the CDR3 DNA reads TGTGCCATTACAGGGGGCAAGTACAATGAGCAGTTCTTC.

The chain couples TRBV15 to TRBJ2-3; a weak D match, TRBD1 (6 bases). V was trimmed by 4 bases and J by 2 bases, leaving 13 bases between them. CDR1 is LNHNV, CDR2 YYDKDF, per germline (reference sequence). The CDR3 sequence is 15 residues long. CDR3 loop: CATSTDSPFTDTQYF. CDR3 nucleotides: TGTGCCACCAGCACGGACAGTCCATTCACAGATACGCAGTATTTT.

The chain has TRBV2 and TRBJ1-3; D might be TRBD1 (6 bases). CDR3 length equals 15 residues. Per the germline V gene, CDR1 is SNHLY and CDR2 is FYNNEI. Trimming pared 6 bases from V and 2 bases from J, leaving 14 bases between. The CDR3 region is CASRDTTGPGNTIYF. The CDR3 nucleotides are TGTGCCAGCAGGGATACTACAGGGCCTGGAAACACCATATATTTT.

V gene TRBV6-5 combines with J gene TRBJ1-4; 10 bases are shared with TRBD1. The germline V gene has CDR1 MNHEY and CDR2 SVGAGI. The CDR3 totals 16 residues. The J segment lost 4 bases and the V segment lost 2 bases, leaving 4 bases of the junction unmatched. The CDR3 bases are TGTGCCAGCAGTTACCGGACAGGGGGAGATAATGAAAAACTGTTTTTT. Its translation: CASSYRTGGDNEKLFF.

This clone came up once. J is TRBJ1-2 and V is TRBV28, with D perhaps TRBD1 (5 bases). The length of the CDR3 is 14 residues. Trimming removed 5 bases at V and 4 bases at J, with 14 bases between. The V gene's germline CDR1 is MDHEN and CDR2 SYDVKM. CDR3 coding DNA: TGTGCCAGCAGTCAGGGTTTGTCCATCTATGGCTACACCTTC. It specifies CASSQGLSIYGYTF.

This clone was detected only once. The chain has TRBV6-5 and TRBJ1-2; 8 bases line up with TRBD1. Germline V gene data show CDR1 as MNHEY and CDR2 as SVGAGI. CDR3 length equals 14 residues. V shed 0 bases and J 6 bases; nucleotides not matched to a gene: 3. The CDR3 region is CASSYSDRDNGYTF. DNA of the CDR3: TGTGCCAGCAGTTACTCGGACAGGGACAATGGCTACACCTTC.

This chain links TRBV13 with TRBJ1-2; 8 nucleotides align to TRBD1. Germline V gene data show CDR1 as PRHDT and CDR2 as FYEKMQ (reference sequence). The junction had 7 bases not matched to a gene; V was cut back by 1 base and J by 6 bases. This CDR3 has 15 amino acids. As DNA, the CDR3 is TGTGCCAGCAGCTTAGCCCTCAGGGGGCGCGATGGCTACACCTTC. Translating gives CASSLALRGRDGYTF.

The rearrangement links TRBV28 to TRBJ1-1; TRBD1 matches at 9 bases. Trimming removed 2 bases from V and 4 bases from J; junction bases left unmatched: 8. This CDR3 contains 16 residues. Germline CDR1 reads MDHEN; CDR2 reads SYDVKM. CDR3: CASSLGTGSLGTEAFF. CDR3 coding DNA: TGTGCCAGCAGTTTAGGGACAGGGTCCCTCGGCACTGAAGCTTTCTTT. The entire variable domain, with the rest obtained from reference TRBV28 and TRBJ1-1, is as follows: DVKVTQSSRYLVKRTGEKVFLECVQDMDHENMFWYRQDPGLGLRLIYFSYDVKMKEKGDIPEGYSVSREKKERFSLILESASTNQTSMYLCASSLGTGSLGTEAFFGQGTRLTVV.